The rows below give T cell receptor beta chains drawn from one sample of a study of blood T cells in healthy people across ages. TCRdb reprocessed the 5' RACE reads via MiXCR and lists one record per CDR3 protein. Found here are around 620,000 distinct CDR3 sequences, approximately 30% of them singletons; the top ten hold under 20%. The sequenced sample consisted of blood. The source of these receptors is a woman in her 70s in good health. Both conserved end residues are part of each CDR3. D genes are given only for firm matches. Clone size appears in some rows only: once, few, many, or a class for an expanded clone.

NA	TRBV7-2	TRBJ1-5	many	CASSLVGDQPQHF	TGTGCCAGCAGCTTAGTAGGGGATCAGCCCCAGCATTTT
TRBD2	TRBV6-6	TRBJ2-3	NA	CASSRLAGTQYF	TGTGCCAGCAGCAGACTAGCGGGTACGCAGTATTTT
NA	TRBV6-2/TRBV6-3	TRBJ2-6	many	CASHLGALNFAGANVLTF	TGTGCCAGCCATCTGGGGGCTTTGAACTTCGCCGGGGCCAACGTCCTGACTTTC
TRBD2	TRBV5-1	TRBJ2-3	NA	CASRETSGVTDTQYF	TGCGCCAGCAGGGAGACTAGCGGGGTCACAGATACGCAGTATTTT
TRBD2	TRBV12-3/TRBV12-4	TRBJ2-3	few	CASSFLAGHTDTRYF	TGTGCCAGCAGTTTTCTAGCGGGGCATACAGATACGCGGTATTTT
NA	TRBV2	TRBJ2-3	NA	CASGLWSTDTQYF	TGTGCCAGCGGATTGTGGAGCACAGATACGCAGTATTTT
TRBD1	TRBV12-3/TRBV12-4	TRBJ2-7	NA	CASKGDSSYEQYF	TGTGCCAGCAAGGGGGACAGTTCCTACGAGCAGTACTTC
NA	TRBV21-1	TRBJ2-7	NA	CASSKGVYLAFKDEQYF	TGTGCCAGCAGCAAAGGGGTTTATCTAGCCTTTAAGGACGAGCAGTACTTC
NA	TRBV7-2	TRBJ1-6	few	CASSPQWDSPLHF	TGTGCCAGCAGCCCCCAATGGGATTCACCCCTCCACTTT
NA	TRBV20-1	TRBJ2-1	few	CSARTGTPSSYNEQFF	TGCAGTGCTAGAACCGGGACACCGAGCTCCTACAATGAGCAGTTCTTC
NA	TRBV4-3	TRBJ1-2	few	CASSQKGVIGYTF	TGCGCCAGCAGCCAGAAGGGTGTTATAGGGTACACCTTC
TRBD1	TRBV6-1	TRBJ2-7	few	CASSGTGGPYEQYF	TGTGCCAGCAGTGGGACAGGGGGACCCTACGAGCAGTACTTC
TRBD1	TRBV29-1	TRBJ2-7	few	CSVAGQGNEQYF	TGCAGCGTTGCGGGACAGGGCAACGAGCAGTACTTC
NA	TRBV6-1	TRBJ1-1	NA	CASSDVGTHTEAFF	TGTGCCAGCAGTGATGTCGGGACCCACACTGAAGCTTTCTTT
NA	TRBV5-1	TRBJ2-3	NA	CASSLKLAEADTQYF	TGCGCCAGCAGCTTGAAACTAGCTGAGGCAGATACGCAGTATTTT
NA	TRBV5-1	TRBJ2-2	NA	CASSDGQLNTGELFF	TGCGCCAGCAGCGACGGACAGTTGAACACCGGGGAGCTGTTTTTT
NA	TRBV7-2	TRBJ2-7	few	CASSFGRVYEQYF	TGTGCCAGCAGCTTTGGCAGGGTCTACGAGCAGTACTTC
TRBD1	TRBV4-3	TRBJ1-2	NA	CASSQDVQGAYGYTF	TGCGCCAGCAGCCAAGATGTACAGGGGGCTTATGGCTACACCTTC
NA	TRBV29-1	TRBJ1-2	NA	CSVGGVTGGDGYTF	TGCAGCGTGGGGGGGGTGACCGGAGGGGATGGCTACACCTTC
TRBD2	TRBV20-1	TRBJ2-1	NA	CSAPRGDNEQFF	TGCAGTGCCCCCCGGGGGGACAATGAGCAGTTCTTC
TRBD2	TRBV6-1	TRBJ2-1	NA	CASSDSGGAYNEQFF	TGTGCCAGCAGTGACAGCGGGGGGGCCTACAATGAGCAGTTCTTC
TRBD1	TRBV6-5	TRBJ2-5	NA	CASSYSQGVWETQYF	TGTGCCAGCAGTTACTCGCAGGGGGTTTGGGAGACCCAGTACTTC
NA	TRBV10-3	TRBJ2-5	NA	CAISSTSETQYF	TGTGCCATCTCCTCTACGTCTGAGACCCAGTACTTC
NA	TRBV29-1	TRBJ1-6	few	CSVESGGRFLHF	TGCAGCGTTGAATCCGGGGGCCGGTTCCTCCACTTT
NA	TRBV7-2	TRBJ2-1	few	CASSLTRTGGEQFF	TGTGCCAGCAGCCTCACCCGGACGGGCGGTGAGCAGTTCTTC
NA	TRBV25-1	TRBJ2-3	few	CASSAVLADTQYF	TGTGCCAGCAGTGCCGTACTAGCAGATACGCAGTATTTT
NA	TRBV20-1	TRBJ1-3	NA	CSVSGASSGNTIYF	TGCAGTGTTAGCGGGGCCAGCTCCGGAAACACCATATATTTT
TRBD1	TRBV2	TRBJ1-5	NA	CASSDVTGDQPQHF	TGTGCCAGCAGTGACGTTACAGGGGATCAGCCCCAGCATTTT
TRBD1	TRBV7-2	TRBJ2-5	many	CASSPRTGLETQYF	TGTGCCAGCAGCCCTCGGACAGGGCTAGAGACCCAGTACTTC
NA	TRBV20-1	TRBJ1-2	few	CSAGPGSPYGYTF	TGCAGTGCCGGGCCGGGGAGCCCGTATGGCTACACCTTC
TRBD1	TRBV5-1	TRBJ2-5	few	CASRPGQEETQYF	TGCGCCAGCAGGCCGGGACAGGAAGAGACCCAGTACTTC